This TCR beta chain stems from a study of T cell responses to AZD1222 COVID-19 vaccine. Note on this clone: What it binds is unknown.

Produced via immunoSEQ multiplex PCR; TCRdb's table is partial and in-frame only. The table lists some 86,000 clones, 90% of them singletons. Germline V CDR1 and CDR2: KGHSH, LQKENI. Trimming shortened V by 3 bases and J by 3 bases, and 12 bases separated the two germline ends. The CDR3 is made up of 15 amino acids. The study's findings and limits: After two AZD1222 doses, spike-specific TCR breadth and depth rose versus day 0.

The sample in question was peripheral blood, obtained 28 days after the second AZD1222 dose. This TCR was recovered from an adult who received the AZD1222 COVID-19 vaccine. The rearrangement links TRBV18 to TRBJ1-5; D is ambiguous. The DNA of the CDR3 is TGTGCCAGCTCACCCACCGGACCGAACAATCAGCCCCAGCATTTT. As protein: CASSPTGPNNQPQHF.